The sequence of this TCR beta chain was determined in a study of STAT3 mutations in large granular lymphocyte leukemia (dated 2019 in TCRdb). For the wider study: About half of the T-LGLL patients who underwent longitudinal sequencing carried canonical activating STAT3 mutations. From an initial cohort of some 190 LGL patients, under 20 representative T-LGLL cases were picked for longitudinal TCRbeta and STAT3 sequencing. One or more immunosuppressive therapy regimens were given to more than half of T-LGLL patients, and hematologic response was seen in around 36% of the treated patients. A couple of patients with natural killer LGL leukemia were also sequenced longitudinally as controls within the study. Patients with T-cell large granular lymphocyte leukemia underwent serial deep sequencing of TCRbeta CDR3 and STAT3 to reconstruct clonal hierarchy and dynamics. Patients were sequenced at approximately 4.4 time points on average, with the number of samplings per patient ranging from 2 to 8.

Summary of the overall study and its limitations: Several patients had a dominant TCR clone burden greater than the STAT3 mutant burden, which suggests that the STAT3 mutation arose secondarily within a clone that had already expanded. Since codominant clonotypes persisted in some patients, a small but highly pathogenic clone may have gone undetected. TCR clonotype switching after therapy was seen in about 35% of the 18 patients, with all newly emerging clones being STAT3 wild type. Variable intervals between samplings and differing treatment regimens complicated linking therapy response to changes in TCR clonal burden. Because no samples were available when a clone first appeared, clonal expansion had to be inferred from samplings taken at other points. Every T-LGLL patient showed at least one immunodominant TCRbeta clonotype, and about half showed multiple immunodominant subclonotypes.

An Illumina MiSeq was used to sequence the TCRbeta libraries, yielding an average of approximately 40,000 productive templates per sample. TCRbeta CDR3 libraries were generated with the immunoSEQ assay using multiplex PCR amplification. For the original study's pipeline: Repertoire diversity was calculated as previously defined, with values near 0 taken to indicate extremely monoclonal samples. Drawn from immuneACCESS, this table holds only the in-frame rearrangements with V and J called that TCRdb kept. Clones are partly lost; checked studies trace under half to an unresolved V gene and leave the rest unexplained. V and J calls plus clone size are reproduced from that table; the DNA served to infer D and trimming. Present in this sample are around 10,000 clones, about 50% of which were seen just once. The ten largest clonotypes hold 9% of the sample. Regarding this clone: Which antigen it targets is not known. The input lacks base qualities; no much larger clone sits a single base away.

The same DNA, extracted from blood mononuclear cells, served for both TCR sequencing and STAT3 sequencing. The sample comprised peripheral blood mononuclear cells. This receptor was taken from a boy younger than 18 with T-cell large granular lymphocyte leukemia. Some clones in this sample may be carry-over from other donors' samples. The age is the age at diagnosis.

The CDR3 has the sequence CASSLEGLLLYEQYF. The bases read TGTGCCAGCAGCTTGGAGGGGTTACTACTCTACGAGCAGTACTTC. The rearranged chain carries TRBV5-6 and TRBJ2-7; a tentative D call is TRBD1 (5 bases match). The CDR3 has 15 amino acids, counting the end cysteine and phenylalanine. CDR3 DNA is the only sequence kept; it has 45 bases, read in frame from the first base. The CDR1 and CDR2 encoded by the germline V gene are SGHDT and YYEEEE. The trim is 0 bases for V and 3 bases for J, with a gap of 13 bases between the germline ends.